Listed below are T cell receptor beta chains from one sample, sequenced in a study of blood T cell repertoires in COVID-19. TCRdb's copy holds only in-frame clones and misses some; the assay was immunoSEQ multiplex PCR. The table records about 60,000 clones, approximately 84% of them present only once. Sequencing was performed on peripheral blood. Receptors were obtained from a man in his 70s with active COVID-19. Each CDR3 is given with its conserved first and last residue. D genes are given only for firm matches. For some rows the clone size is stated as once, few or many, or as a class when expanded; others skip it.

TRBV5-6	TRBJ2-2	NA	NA	TGTGCCAGCAGCTTGTCGTGGGGGCAGCCCGGGTGGACGACCGGGGAGCTGTTTTTT	CASSLSWGQPGWTTGELFF
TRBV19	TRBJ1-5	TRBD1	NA	TGTGCCAGCTCCGTCGGGGGGGACAGTGTGAGGAGCAATCAGCCCCAGCATTTT	CASSVGGDSVRSNQPQHF
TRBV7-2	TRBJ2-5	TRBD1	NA	TGTGCCAGCAGCCCACAAGGGGGCTCGAACTTGTACTTC	CASSPQGGSNLYF
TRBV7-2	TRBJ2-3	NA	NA	TGTGCCAGCAGCGTCCGAGGGATGGATACGCAGTATTTT	CASSVRGMDTQYF
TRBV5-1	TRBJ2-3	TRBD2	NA	TGCGCCAGCAGCGGGGGACTAGCGGGAGAAGCCACAGATACGCAGTATTTT	CASSGGLAGEATDTQYF
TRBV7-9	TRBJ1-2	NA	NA	TGTGCCAGCAGCCCCCAAGCCGCCTACACCTTC	CASSPQAAYTF
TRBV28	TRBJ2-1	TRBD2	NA	TGTGCCAGCACCCAAGCGGGAGTAAGGGACAATGAGCAGTTCTTC	CASTQAGVRDNEQFF
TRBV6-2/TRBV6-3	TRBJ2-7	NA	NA	TGTGCCAGCACCCCTCTCAGGCTGTCCTACGAGCAGTACTTC	CASTPLRLSYEQYF
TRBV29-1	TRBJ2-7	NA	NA	TGCAGCGTTGCCATTTCCGGTCCTCGTGAGCAGTACTTC	CSVAISGPREQYF
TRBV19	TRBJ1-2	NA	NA	TGTGCCAGTAGTGCACACAAACCTAACTATGGCTACACCTTC	CASSAHKPNYGYTF
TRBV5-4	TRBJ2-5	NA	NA	TGTGCCAGCAGCTTTCGGGGGACGGAGACCCAGTACTTC	CASSFRGTETQYF
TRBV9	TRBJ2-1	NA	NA	TGTGCCAGCAGCGTTAGTCCGAATAATGAGCAGTTCTTC	CASSVSPNNEQFF
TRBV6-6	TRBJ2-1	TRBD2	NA	TGTGCCAGCAGTTCCTCAGTAGCGGGACGGGACAATGAGCAGTTCTTC	CASSSSVAGRDNEQFF
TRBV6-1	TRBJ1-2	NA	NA	TGTGCCAGCAGTGAAAGGACAGATCGTTATGGCTACACCTTC	CASSERTDRYGYTF
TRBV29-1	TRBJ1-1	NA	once	TGCAGCGTTGTCCAGAGACACTTGAACACTGAAGCTTTCTTT	CSVVQRHLNTEAFF
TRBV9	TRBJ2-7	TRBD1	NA	TGTGCCAGCAGCCCCGACAGGGGCGAGCAGTACTTC	CASSPDRGEQYF
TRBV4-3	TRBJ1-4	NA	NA	TGCGCCAGCAGCCCCTCCCGCGCAGGGAAGGGGGAAAAACTGTTTTTT	CASSPSRAGKGEKLFF
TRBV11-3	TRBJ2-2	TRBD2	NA	TGTGCCAGCAGCTTCCGGGGGGGCGGGGAGCTGTTTTTT	CASSFRGGGELFF
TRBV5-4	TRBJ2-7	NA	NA	TGTGCCAGCAGCTTGTCTGAAAGACAGCTCTCCTACGAGCAGTACTTC	CASSLSERQLSYEQYF
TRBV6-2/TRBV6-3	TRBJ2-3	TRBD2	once	TGTGCCAGCAGTGGAGCCAGCGGGGGGACAGATACGCAGTATTTT	CASSGASGGTDTQYF
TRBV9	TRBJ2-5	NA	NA	TGTGCCAGCAGCCGCTCAGCACCCGGGGAGACCCAGTACTTC	CASSRSAPGETQYF
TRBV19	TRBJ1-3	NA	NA	TGTGCCACCTCCTCTGGAAACACCATATATTTT	CATSSGNTIYF
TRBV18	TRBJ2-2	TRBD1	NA	TGTGCCAGCTCACCATGGGACAGGGGGCCCACCGGGGAGCTGTTTTTT	CASSPWDRGPTGELFF
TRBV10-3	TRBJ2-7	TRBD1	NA	TGTGCCATCAGTGGCCGAGACAGGGGCTTCTACGAGCAGTACTTC	CAISGRDRGFYEQYF
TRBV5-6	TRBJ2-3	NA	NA	TGTGCCAGCAGCTTGGCACTGACTAGCACAGATACGCAGTATTTT	CASSLALTSTDTQYF
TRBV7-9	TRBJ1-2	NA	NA	TGTGCCAGCAGCTCGAGTAACTATGGCTACACCTTC	CASSSSNYGYTF
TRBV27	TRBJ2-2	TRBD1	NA	TGTGCCAGCAGACGACAGGGCCGCGGGGAGCTGTTTTTT	CASRRQGRGELFF
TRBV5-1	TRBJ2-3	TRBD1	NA	TGCGCCAGCAGCTTGGGGGACAGGACCACAGATACGCAGTATTTT	CASSLGDRTTDTQYF
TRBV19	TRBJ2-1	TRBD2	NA	TGTGCCAGTAGTATCAGCGGGAACAATGAGCAGTTCTTC	CASSISGNNEQFF
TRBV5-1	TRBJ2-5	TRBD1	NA	TGCGCCAGCAGCTTGGTCGCAGGGGGCGGAGAGACCCAGTACTTC	CASSLVAGGGETQYF
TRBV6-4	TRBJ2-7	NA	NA	TGTGCCAGCGCAAGTCAGCAGGGTAACGAGCAGTACTTC	CASASQQGNEQYF
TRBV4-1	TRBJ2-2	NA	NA	TGCGCCAGCAGCCAAGTGTACGGGGCGAACACCGGGGAGCTGTTTTTT	CASSQVYGANTGELFF
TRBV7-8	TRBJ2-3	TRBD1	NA	TGTGCCAGCAGCTTAGCCGGGACAGGGGGCACAGATACGCAGTATTTT	CASSLAGTGGTDTQYF
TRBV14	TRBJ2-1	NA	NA	TGTGCCAGCAGCTTTGGTTGGCGGAGCTCCTACAATGAGCAGTTCTTC	CASSFGWRSSYNEQFF
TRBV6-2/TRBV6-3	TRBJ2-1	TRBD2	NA	TGTGCCAGCAGTAGGGGGGGTAGCGGGAGTTTCAATGAGCAGTTCTTC	CASSRGGSGSFNEQFF
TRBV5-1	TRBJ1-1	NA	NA	TGCGCCAGCAGCCGGGGGGCGGGGAACACTGAAGCTTTCTTT	CASSRGAGNTEAFF
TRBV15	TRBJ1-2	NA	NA	TGTGCCACCAGCAGAGCGGGCGCGGGGGCACGAAAAGGCTACACCTTC	CATSRAGAGARKGYTF
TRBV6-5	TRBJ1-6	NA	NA	TGTGCCAGCAGTTACTACAGTTTTTCCAATTCACCCCTCCACTTT	CASSYYSFSNSPLHF
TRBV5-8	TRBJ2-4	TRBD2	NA	TGTGCCAGCAGCTTGGAGGTGACTAGCGGGCTAAACATTCAGTACTTC	CASSLEVTSGLNIQYF
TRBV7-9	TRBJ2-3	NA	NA	TGTGCCAGCAGCTTTACAGGGAGCACAGATACGCAGTATTTT	CASSFTGSTDTQYF
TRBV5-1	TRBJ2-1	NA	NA	TGCGCCAGCAGCCTAGAAGGAGCAACCTCCTACAATGAGCAGTTCTTC	CASSLEGATSYNEQFF
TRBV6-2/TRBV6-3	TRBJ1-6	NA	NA	TGTGCCAGCAGCCTCGGACTGAATTCACCCCTCCACTTT	CASSLGLNSPLHF